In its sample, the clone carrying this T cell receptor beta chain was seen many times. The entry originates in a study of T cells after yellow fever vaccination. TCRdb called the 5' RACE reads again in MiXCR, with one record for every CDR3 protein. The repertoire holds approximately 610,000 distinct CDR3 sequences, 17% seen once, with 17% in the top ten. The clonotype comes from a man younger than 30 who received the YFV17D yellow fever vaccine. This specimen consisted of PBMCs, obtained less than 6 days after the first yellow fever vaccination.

For the CDR3, the DNA is TGTGCCAGCAGCTTGGTTAAGAGACGTAGCACAGATACGCAGTATTTT. This gives the protein CASSLVKRRSTDTQYF. The chain is built from TRBV5-6 and TRBJ2-3; D gene uncertain. The V end lost 0 bases, the J end lost 0 bases, and 11 bases lay between the germline ends. The CDR3 extends over 16 amino acids. The germline gives CDR1 SGHDT, CDR2 YYEEEE.